The 19 T cell receptor beta chains below were found in one sample sequenced in a study of blood T cell repertoires in COVID-19. Clones were sequenced by immunoSEQ multiplex PCR, and TCRdb holds only the in-frame ones, with some missing. The sample lists 80,000 to 130,000 clones; just over 85% were seen once. The sample consisted of PBMCs or T cells enriched from blood (not recorded which). The receptors shown here come from a woman in her fifties or sixties who had recovered from COVID-19.

The chain couples TRBV2 to TRBJ1-1; D not resolved. The CDR3 runs to 13 residues. CDR1 SNHLY and CDR2 FYNNEI come from the germline V gene. Trimming took 7 bases from V and 0 from J, leaving 9 bases between them. The CDR3 DNA sequence: TGTGCCAGCACTAGCGAGATGAACACTGAAGCTTTCTTT. Translation: CASTSEMNTEAFF.

The chain couples TRBV27 to TRBJ1-1, with no clear D. The length of the CDR3 is 15 residues. The germline CDR1 and CDR2 sequences are MNHEY and SMNVEV (reference sequence). V shed 0 bases and J shed 1 base, with 9 bases lying between them. The DNA for the CDR3 is TGTGCCAGCAGTTTATCCCGGGGATCGAACACTGAAGCTTTCTTT. As protein: CASSLSRGSNTEAFF.

The rearrangement links TRBV18 to TRBJ1-2; TRBD1 aligns across 7 bases. Germline CDR1 is KGHSH and CDR2 is LQKENI. Trimming at V came to 2 bases and at J to 5 bases, leaving 5 bases not matched to a gene. CDR3 length: 14 residues. The CDR3 region is CASSPSQGEYGYTF. The CDR3 coding sequence is TGTGCCAGCTCACCATCGCAGGGGGAATATGGCTACACCTTC. The entire variable domain, with the rest obtained from reference TRBV18 and TRBJ1-2, is as follows: NAGVMQNPRHLVRRRGQEARLRCSPMKGHSHVYWYRQLPEEGLKFMVYLQKENIIDESGMPKERFSAEFPKEGPSILRIQQVVRGDSAAYFCASSPSQGEYGYTFGSGTRLTVV.

The chain links TRBV29-1 to TRBJ1-1; TRBD1 is a possible D gene (5 bases). The CDR3 sequence is 15 residues long. Trimming took off 3 bases at V and 4 bases at J, with 18 bases between the two ends. Germline CDR1 and CDR2: SQVTM and ANQGSEA. CDR3 in DNA: TGCAGCGTTGAGAGCCCCAGGGAGGGGAGCACTGAAGCTTTCTTT. The encoded protein is CSVESPREGSTEAFF.

V usage is TRBV29-1 and J usage is TRBJ2-3, with TRBD1 matching 7 bases. CDR3 size: 12 residues. CDR1 is SQVTM, CDR2 ANQGSEA, per germline. Trimming cost V 4 bases and J 6 bases; bases outside gene matches: 4. The CDR3 sequence: CSVGRGRDTQYF. CDR3 nucleotides: TGCAGCGTTGGAAGGGGGCGGGATACGCAGTATTTT.

This clone was picked up one time. The chain joins TRBV9 to TRBJ1-6; D is ambiguous. CDR3 length: 14 residues. V gave up 0 bases and J gave up 6 bases, with 7 bases separating them. Per germline, CDR1 SGDLS and CDR2 YYNGEE. This CDR3 is CASSVDSLNSPLHF. The CDR3 DNA reads TGTGCCAGCAGCGTAGACAGTCTTAATTCACCCCTCCACTTT.

V usage is TRBV6-4 and J usage is TRBJ2-3; 8 bases are a match to TRBD2. V was clipped by 4 bases and J by 0 bases; unmatched bases: 0. This CDR3 has 14 residues. Germline V lookup: CDR1 MRHNA, CDR2 SNTAGT. The CDR3 nucleotides read TGTGCCAGCAGTGCTAGCGGGAGCACAGATACGCAGTATTTT. This sequence encodes CASSASGSTDTQYF.

The chain has TRBV5-1 and TRBJ1-1; 9 nucleotides match TRBD1. The junction had 12 bases not matched to a gene; V was cut back by 1 base and J by 8 bases. The CDR3 length is 16 residues. Germline assignment: CDR1 SGHRS and CDR2 YFSETQ. The CDR3 region is CASSLNARDRASEAFF. For the CDR3, the DNA is TGCGCCAGCAGCTTGAACGCCCGGGACAGGGCAAGCGAAGCTTTCTTT.

V gene TRBV28 combines with J gene TRBJ1-5; no reliable D call. Germline-derived CDR1 and CDR2 are MDHEN and SYDVKM. The CDR3 contains 15 residues. The V end lost 2 bases, the J end lost 2 bases, and 10 bases lay between the germline ends. DNA of the CDR3: TGTGCCAGCAGTTTAACGCTCGGGGGCAATCAGCCCCAGCATTTT. It is translated as CASSLTLGGNQPQHF.

The rearrangement joins TRBV6-5 to TRBJ2-7; the match to TRBD2 covers 8 bases. V lost 2 bases, J lost 3 bases, and 0 bases stayed unmatched. The germline V gene encodes CDR1 MNHEY and CDR2 SVGAGI. The CDR3 is 13 residues long. CDR3 amino acids: CASSYTSGYEQYF. The CDR3 nucleotides read TGTGCCAGCAGTTACACTAGCGGCTACGAGCAGTACTTC.

The chain joins TRBV9 to TRBJ2-3; D is possibly TRBD2 (6 bases). V lost 2 bases to trimming and J lost 1 base, with 11 bases between them. Germline CDR1 reads SGDLS; CDR2 reads YYNGEE. CDR3 length: 15 residues. CDR3 residues: CASSVTGDGTDTQYF. The DNA of the CDR3 is TGTGCCAGCAGCGTTACGGGAGATGGCACAGATACGCAGTATTTT.

The chain couples TRBV7-2 to TRBJ2-1; D is possibly TRBD1 (6 bases). V was trimmed by 2 bases and J by 3 bases, leaving 11 bases between them. From germline, CDR1 is SGHTA and CDR2 FQGNSA. This CDR3 has 15 residues. The CDR3 protein is CASSLKTGNYNEQFF. In DNA, the CDR3 is TGTGCCAGCAGCTTAAAGACAGGCAACTACAATGAGCAGTTCTTC.

The chain uses TRBV6-5 and TRBJ1-2; 10 bases fit TRBD1. J lost 7 bases, V lost 5 bases, and 7 bases had no gene match. This CDR3 contains 14 residues. The V gene's germline CDR1 is MNHEY and CDR2 SVGAGI. The CDR3, as DNA: TGTGCCAGCAGTCCTGGGACAGGGGTTCGTGGCTACACCTTC. It translates to CASSPGTGVRGYTF.

This chain uses TRBV6-5 with TRBJ2-7; tentative D call: TRBD2 (5 bases). V dropped 0 bases and J dropped 3 bases, with 15 bases sitting between them. This CDR3 contains 16 residues. Germline CDR1 and CDR2: MNHEY and SVGAGI. As DNA, the CDR3 is TGTGCCAGCAGTTACTCTGATGGTGGGAGAGGCTACGAGCAGTACTTC. It codes for CASSYSDGGRGYEQYF.

The gene calls are TRBV28 and TRBJ1-2; D remains ambiguous. The CDR3 has 13 residues. V lost 3 bases and J 2 bases, leaving 7 bases between the germline ends. CDR1 and CDR2 from the germline V gene are MDHEN and SYDVKM. The CDR3 region is CASSFGRNYGYTF. DNA of the CDR3: TGTGCCAGCAGTTTCGGCAGGAACTATGGCTACACCTTC.

This clone showed up just once. The chain employs TRBV5-4 and TRBJ2-5; TRBD2 agrees at 9 bases. J was trimmed by 5 bases and V by 4 bases; bases with no gene match: 6. The CDR3 sequence is 14 residues long. Germline assignment: CDR1 SGHNT and CDR2 YYREEE (reference sequence). The CDR3 here is CASSISGGGETQYF. Written as DNA, the CDR3 is TGTGCCAGCAGCATTAGCGGGGGAGGGGAGACCCAGTACTTC.

The chain has TRBV2 and TRBJ1-4; 12 positions match TRBD1. The ends lost 6 bases at V and 8 bases at J; junction bases unmatched: 4. In germline, CDR1 is SNHLY, CDR2 FYNNEI. The CDR3 has 14 residues. The CDR3 nucleotides read TGTGCCAGCAGGGGACAGGGGGCGAACGAAAAACTGTTTTTT. Amino acids: CASRGQGANEKLFF. Complete variable domain (other parts from reference TRBV2 and TRBJ1-4): EPEVTQTPSHQVTQMGQEVILRCVPISNHLYFYWYRQILGQKVEFLVSFYNNEISEKSEIFDDQFSVERPDGSNFTLKIRSTKLEDSAMYFCASRGQGANEKLFFGSGTQLSVL.

This sequence joins TRBV6-1 and TRBJ1-2; no definite D call. V was trimmed by 0 bases and J by 8 bases, leaving 16 bases between them. The V gene's germline CDR1 is MNHNS and CDR2 SASEGT. This CDR3 spans 15 amino acids. The CDR3 protein is CASSEAHTDSLGYTF. The CDR3 DNA sequence: TGTGCCAGCAGTGAAGCTCACACCGACTCTCTGGGCTACACCTTC.

The CDR3 DNA follows: TGTGCCAGCAGTTTCGGGGTTCAGCCCCAGCATTTT. Its protein product is CASSFGVQPQHF. The chain recombines TRBV12-3 or TRBV12-4 with TRBJ1-5; D uncertain. Trimming shortened V by 3 bases and J by 6 bases, and 6 bases separated the two germline ends. The CDR3 is made up of 12 amino acids.